This TCR beta chain was captured in a study of T cells in Graves' hyperthyroidism and ophthalmopathy. Broader study findings: Blood samples included most of the expanded thyroid clonotypes exceeding 0.001.

This clonotype has just one count. Its target is unknown. The CDR3 totals 12 residues. With V trimmed by 6 bases and J by 8 bases, 8 bases remained unmatched. Germline V lookup: CDR1 SQVTM, CDR2 ANQGSEA. The TCR beta CDR3 regions underwent amplification using RNA transcripts as the source. The TCR CDR3 was amplified in a first-round RT-PCR using the HTBI primer set. TCRdb itself ran the multiplex PCR reads through MiXCR, one entry per CDR3 protein. The table has around 660,000 distinct CDR3 sequences, 45% seen once. Each diagnosis drew on symptoms, thyroxine, TRAb, thyroid ultrasound and orbital computed tomography findings.

Sequenced: peripheral blood or thyroid tissue (not recorded which). This chain connects TRBV29-1 to TRBJ1-2, with 8 bases matching TRBD1. The source is an adult man with Graves' disease, either hyperthyroidism or ophthalmopathy (not recorded which). The CDR3 nucleotides are TGCAGCGTGATCCCCGACAGGGGAGGCTACACCTTC. This gives the protein CSVIPDRGGYTF. The full variable domain, its missing parts supplied by reference TRBV29-1 and TRBJ1-2, is SAVISQKPSRDICQRGTSLTIQCQVDSQVTMMFWYRQQPGQSLTLIATANQGSEATYESGFVIDKFPISRPNLTFSTLTVSNMSPEDSSIYLCSVIPDRGGYTFGSGTRLTVV.